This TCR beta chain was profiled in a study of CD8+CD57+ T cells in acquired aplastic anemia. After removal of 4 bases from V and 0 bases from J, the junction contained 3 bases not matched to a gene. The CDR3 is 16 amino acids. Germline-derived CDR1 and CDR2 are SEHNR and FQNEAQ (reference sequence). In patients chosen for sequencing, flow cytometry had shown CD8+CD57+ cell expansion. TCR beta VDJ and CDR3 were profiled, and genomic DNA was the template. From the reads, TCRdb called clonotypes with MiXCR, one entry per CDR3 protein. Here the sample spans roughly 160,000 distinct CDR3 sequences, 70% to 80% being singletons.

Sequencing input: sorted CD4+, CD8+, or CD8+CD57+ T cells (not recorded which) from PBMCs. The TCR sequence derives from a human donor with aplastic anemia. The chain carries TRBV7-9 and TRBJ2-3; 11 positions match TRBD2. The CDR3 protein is CASSSTSGGSTDTQYF. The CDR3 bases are TGTGCCAGCAGCTCCACTAGCGGGGGAAGCACAGATACGCAGTATTTT.